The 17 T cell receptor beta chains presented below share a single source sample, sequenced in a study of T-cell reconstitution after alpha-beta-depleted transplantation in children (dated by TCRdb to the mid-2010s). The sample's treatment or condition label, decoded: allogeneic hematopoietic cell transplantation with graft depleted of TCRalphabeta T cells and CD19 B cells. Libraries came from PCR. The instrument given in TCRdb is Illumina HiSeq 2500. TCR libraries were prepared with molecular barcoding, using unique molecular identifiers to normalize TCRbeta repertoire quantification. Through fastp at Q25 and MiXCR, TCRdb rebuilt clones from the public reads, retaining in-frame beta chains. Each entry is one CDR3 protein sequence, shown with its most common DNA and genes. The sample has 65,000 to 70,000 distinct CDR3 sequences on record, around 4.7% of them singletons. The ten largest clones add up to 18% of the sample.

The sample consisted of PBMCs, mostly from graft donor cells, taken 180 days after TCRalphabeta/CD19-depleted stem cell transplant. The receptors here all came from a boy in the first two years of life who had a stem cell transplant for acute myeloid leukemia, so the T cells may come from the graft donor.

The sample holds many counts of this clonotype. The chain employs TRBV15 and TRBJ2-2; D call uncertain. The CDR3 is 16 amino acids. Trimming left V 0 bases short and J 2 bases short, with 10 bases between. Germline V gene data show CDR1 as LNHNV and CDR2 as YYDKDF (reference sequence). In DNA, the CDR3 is TGTGCCACCAGCAGAGATCAATCAGTAAACACCGGGGAGCTGTTTTTT. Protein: CATSRDQSVNTGELFF.

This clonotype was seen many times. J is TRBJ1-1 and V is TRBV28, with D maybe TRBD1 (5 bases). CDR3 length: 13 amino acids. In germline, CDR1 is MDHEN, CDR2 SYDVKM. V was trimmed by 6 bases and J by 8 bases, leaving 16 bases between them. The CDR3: CASRPPSGTEAFF. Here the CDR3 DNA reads TGTGCCAGCAGACCTCCTTCTGGGACCGAAGCTTTCTTT.

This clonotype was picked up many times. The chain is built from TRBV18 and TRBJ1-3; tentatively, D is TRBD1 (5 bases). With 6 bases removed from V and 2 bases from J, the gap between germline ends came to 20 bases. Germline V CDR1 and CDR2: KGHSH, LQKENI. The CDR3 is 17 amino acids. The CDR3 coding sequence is TGTGCCAGCTCGCAACGACAGAACGGGGATGCTGGAAACACCATATATTTT. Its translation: CASSQRQNGDAGNTIYF. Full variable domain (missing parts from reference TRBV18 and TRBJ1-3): NAGVMQNPRHLVRRRGQEARLRCSPMKGHSHVYWYRQLPEEGLKFMVYLQKENIIDESGMPKERFSAEFPKEGPSILRIQQVVRGDSAAYFCASSQRQNGDAGNTIYFGEGSWLTVV.

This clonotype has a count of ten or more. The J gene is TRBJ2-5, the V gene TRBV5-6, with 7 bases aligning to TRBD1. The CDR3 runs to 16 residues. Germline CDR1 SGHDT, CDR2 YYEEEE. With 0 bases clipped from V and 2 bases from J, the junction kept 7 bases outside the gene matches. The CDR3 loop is CASSLATGSPQETQYF. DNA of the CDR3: TGTGCCAGCAGCTTGGCGACAGGGAGTCCGCAAGAGACCCAGTACTTC.

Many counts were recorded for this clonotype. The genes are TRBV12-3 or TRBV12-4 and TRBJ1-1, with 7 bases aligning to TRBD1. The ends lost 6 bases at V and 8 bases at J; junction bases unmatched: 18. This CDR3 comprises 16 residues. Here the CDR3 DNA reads TGTGCCAGCAGAACGACCGCGGGGACAGTTTCCTTAGAAGCTTTCTTT. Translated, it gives CASRTTAGTVSLEAFF.

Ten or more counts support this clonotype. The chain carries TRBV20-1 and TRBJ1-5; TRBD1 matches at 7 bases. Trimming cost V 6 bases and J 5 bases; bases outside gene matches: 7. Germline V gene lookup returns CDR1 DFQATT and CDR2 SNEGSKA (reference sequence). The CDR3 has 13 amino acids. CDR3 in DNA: TGCAGTGCCTTTCGACAGGGTGATCAGCCCCAGCATTTT. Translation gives CSAFRQGDQPQHF.

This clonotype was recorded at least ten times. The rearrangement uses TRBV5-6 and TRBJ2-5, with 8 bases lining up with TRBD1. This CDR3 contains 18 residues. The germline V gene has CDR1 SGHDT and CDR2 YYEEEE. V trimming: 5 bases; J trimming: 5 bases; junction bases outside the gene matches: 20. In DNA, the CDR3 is TGTGCCAGCAGTTCCGGGACAGGTTTTCGCTGGGCCTTGGAGACCCAGTACTTC. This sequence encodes CASSSGTGFRWALETQYF.

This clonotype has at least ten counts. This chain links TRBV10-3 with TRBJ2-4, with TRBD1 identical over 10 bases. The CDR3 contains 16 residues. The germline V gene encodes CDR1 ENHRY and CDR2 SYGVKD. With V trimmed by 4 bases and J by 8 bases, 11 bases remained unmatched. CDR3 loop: CAISGTGGRGKDIQYF. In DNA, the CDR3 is TGTGCCATCAGTGGGACAGGGGGACGAGGAAAGGACATTCAGTACTTC.

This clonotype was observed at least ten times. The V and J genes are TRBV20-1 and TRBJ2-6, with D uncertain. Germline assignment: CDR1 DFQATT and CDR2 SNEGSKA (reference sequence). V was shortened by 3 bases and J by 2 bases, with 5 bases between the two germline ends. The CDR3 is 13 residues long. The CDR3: CSASLPGANVLTF. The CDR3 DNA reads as TGCAGTGCTAGCCTCCCTGGGGCCAACGTCCTGACTTTC.

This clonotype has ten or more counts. The CDR3 reads CASSLSLAGWETQYF. DNA for the CDR3: TGCGCCAGCAGCTTGAGCCTAGCGGGGTGGGAGACCCAGTACTTC. V usage is TRBV5-1 and J usage is TRBJ2-5, with 9 positions matching TRBD2. The CDR3 runs 15 residues. Germline CDR1 reads SGHRS; CDR2 reads YFSETQ. V trimming: 1 base; J trimming: 5 bases; junction bases outside the gene matches: 6. The whole variable domain, remainder taken from reference TRBV5-1 and TRBJ2-5, is KAGVTQTPRYLIKTRGQQVTLSCSPISGHRSVSWYQQTPGQGLQFLFEYFSETQRNKGNFPGRFSGRQFSNSRSEMNVSTLELGDSALYLCASSLSLAGWETQYFGPGTRLLVL.

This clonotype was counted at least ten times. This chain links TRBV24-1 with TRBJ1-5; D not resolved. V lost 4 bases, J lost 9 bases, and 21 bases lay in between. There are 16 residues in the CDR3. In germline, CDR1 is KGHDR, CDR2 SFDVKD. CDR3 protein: CATSDRGSPGSWPQHF. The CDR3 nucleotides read TGTGCCACCAGTGACCGCGGGTCACCGGGGAGTTGGCCCCAGCATTTT.

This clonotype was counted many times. CDR3 bases: TGTGCCAGCAGCCTCGGACGGAGGAGCTCCTACGAGCAGTACGTC. Its translation is CASSLGRRSSYEQYV. The J gene is TRBJ2-7, the V gene TRBV12-3 or TRBV12-4, with D possibly TRBD2 on 5 matching bases. The CDR3 is 15 amino acids. V was cut by 6 bases and J by 0 bases, with 15 bases left in between.

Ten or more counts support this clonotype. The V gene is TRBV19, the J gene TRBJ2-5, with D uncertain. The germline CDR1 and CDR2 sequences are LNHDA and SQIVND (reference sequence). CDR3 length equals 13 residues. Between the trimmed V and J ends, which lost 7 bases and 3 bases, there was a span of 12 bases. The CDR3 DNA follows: TGTGCCAGTAAGAAGGTTAGGGAAGAGACCCAGTACTTC. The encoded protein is CASKKVREETQYF. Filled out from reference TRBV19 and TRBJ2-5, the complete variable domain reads DGGITQSPKYLFRKEGQNVTLSCEQNLNHDAMYWYRQDPGQGLRLIYYSQIVNDFQKGDIAEGYSVSREKKESFPLTVTSAQKNPTAFYLCASKKVREETQYFGPGTRLLVL.

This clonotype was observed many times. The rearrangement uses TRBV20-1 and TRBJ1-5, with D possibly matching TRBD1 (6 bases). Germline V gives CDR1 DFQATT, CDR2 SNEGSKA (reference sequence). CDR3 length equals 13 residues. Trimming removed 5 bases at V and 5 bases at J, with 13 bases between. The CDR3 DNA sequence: TGCAGTGCTCCACGGCCAGGGGATCAGCCCCAGCATTTT. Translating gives CSAPRPGDQPQHF.

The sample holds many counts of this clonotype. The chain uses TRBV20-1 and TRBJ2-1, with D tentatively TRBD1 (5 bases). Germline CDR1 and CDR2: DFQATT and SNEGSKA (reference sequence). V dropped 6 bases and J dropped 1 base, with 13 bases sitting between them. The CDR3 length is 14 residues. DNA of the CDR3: TGCAGTGCCTCGAAGGGGAAATCCTACAATGAGCAGTTCTTC. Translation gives CSASKGKSYNEQFF.

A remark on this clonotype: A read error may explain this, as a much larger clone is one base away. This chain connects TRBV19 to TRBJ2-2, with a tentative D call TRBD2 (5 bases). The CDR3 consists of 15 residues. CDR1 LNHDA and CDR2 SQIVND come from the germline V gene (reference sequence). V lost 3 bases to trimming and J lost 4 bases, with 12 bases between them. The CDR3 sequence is CASSIRRRSTGELFF. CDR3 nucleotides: TGTGCCAGTAGTATTCGGAGGCGTAGCACCGGGGAGCTGTTTTTT.

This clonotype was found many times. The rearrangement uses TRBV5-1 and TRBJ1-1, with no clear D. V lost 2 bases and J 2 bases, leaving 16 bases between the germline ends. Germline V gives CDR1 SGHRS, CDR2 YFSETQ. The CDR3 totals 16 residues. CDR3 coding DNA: TGCGCCAGCAGCTTCAGCTTCCGTAGGGCTAACACTGAAGCTTTCTTT. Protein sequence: CASSFSFRRANTEAFF.